This T cell receptor beta chain was obtained from a study of shared clonotypes between healthy human individuals. Study conclusions and caveats: Compared with memory subsets, naive subsets generally had larger estimated richness.

About this clone itself: Its specificity is unknown.

Looked up from germline, CDR1 is MNHNS and CDR2 is SASEGT. Trimming removed 2 bases at V and 5 bases at J, with 13 bases between. This CDR3 region has 15 residues. For every subset, genomic DNA was evenly distributed across several immunoSEQ plates. TCRdb's table, derived via immunoSEQ multiplex PCR, lists solely in-frame clones and lacks some. The repertoire holds more than 550,000 clones, with 72% as singletons. The clonotype originates from a woman aged 30 to 39 in good health. The sequencing sample was made of memory CD4+ T cells sorted from blood. The subset here: CD45RA-negative fraction. J is TRBJ2-1 and V is TRBV6-1, with a possible D match to TRBD1 (6 bases). In DNA form, the CDR3 reads TGTGCCAGCAGTGAACCCGGCAGGGGCCACAATGAGCAGTTCTTC. It yields the protein CASSEPGRGHNEQFF.